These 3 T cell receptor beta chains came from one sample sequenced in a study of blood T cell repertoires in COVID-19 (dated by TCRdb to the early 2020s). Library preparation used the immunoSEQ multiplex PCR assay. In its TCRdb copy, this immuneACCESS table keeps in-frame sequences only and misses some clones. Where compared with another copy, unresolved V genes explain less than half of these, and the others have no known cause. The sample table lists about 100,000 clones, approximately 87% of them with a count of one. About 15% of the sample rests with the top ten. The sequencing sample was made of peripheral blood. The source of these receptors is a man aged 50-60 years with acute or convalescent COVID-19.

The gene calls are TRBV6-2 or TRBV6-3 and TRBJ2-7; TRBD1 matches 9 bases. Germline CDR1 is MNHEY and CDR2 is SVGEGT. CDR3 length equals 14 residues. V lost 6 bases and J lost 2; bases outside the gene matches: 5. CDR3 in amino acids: CASRYRGPAYEQYF. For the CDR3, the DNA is TGTGCCAGCAGGTACAGGGGGCCTGCCTACGAGCAGTACTTC.

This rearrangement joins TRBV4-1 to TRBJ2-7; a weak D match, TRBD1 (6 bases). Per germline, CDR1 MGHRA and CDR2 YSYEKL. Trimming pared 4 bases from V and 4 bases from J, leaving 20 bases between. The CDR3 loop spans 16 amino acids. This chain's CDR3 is CASSLAPGTPGYEQYF. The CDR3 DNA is TGCGCCAGCAGCCTAGCACCCGGGACACCGGGTTACGAGCAGTACTTC.

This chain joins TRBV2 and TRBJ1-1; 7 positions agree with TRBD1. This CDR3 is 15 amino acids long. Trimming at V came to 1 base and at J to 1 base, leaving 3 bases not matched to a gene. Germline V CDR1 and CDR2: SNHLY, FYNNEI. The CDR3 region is CASSEGQGQNTEAFF. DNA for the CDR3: TGTGCCAGCAGTGAAGGACAGGGCCAGAACACTGAAGCTTTCTTT. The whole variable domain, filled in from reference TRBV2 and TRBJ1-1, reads EPEVTQTPSHQVTQMGQEVILRCVPISNHLYFYWYRQILGQKVEFLVSFYNNEISEKSEIFDDQFSVERPDGSNFTLKIRSTKLEDSAMYFCASSEGQGQNTEAFFGQGTRLTVV.